The present TCR beta chain was sequenced within a study of blood T cells in healthy people across ages. General study results and limits: It was held that diversity estimates obtained from one million T cells represented underestimates. Among T cells, TCR beta diversity per million cells dropped roughly linearly as age rose.

Isolated per sample were at least 7 million PBMCs. Extraction of total RNA produced a minimum of 5.5 micrograms from each sample. Remarks on this clonotype: As yet, its antigen is unknown.

The CDR3 has 13 residues. Germline loops: CDR1 LNHDA, CDR2 SQIVND (reference sequence). Deletions cut 4 bases from V and 4 bases from J, with 11 bases between. The use of a sample-barcoded 5' primer and a J-beta primer mix characterized a second PCR of about 7 to 12 cycles. TCRdb re-analysed the 5' RACE reads in MiXCR, keeping a single row per CDR3 protein. This table has about 570,000 distinct CDR3 sequences, approximately 30% appearing once. The chain couples TRBV19 to TRBJ2-7; D is perhaps TRBD1 (5 bases). The receptor was derived from a woman aged 70-85 years in good health. Source material: blood. This CDR3 is CASSKGAEYEQYF. CDR3 coding DNA: TGTGCCAGTAGTAAAGGGGCTGAGTACGAGCAGTACTTC.